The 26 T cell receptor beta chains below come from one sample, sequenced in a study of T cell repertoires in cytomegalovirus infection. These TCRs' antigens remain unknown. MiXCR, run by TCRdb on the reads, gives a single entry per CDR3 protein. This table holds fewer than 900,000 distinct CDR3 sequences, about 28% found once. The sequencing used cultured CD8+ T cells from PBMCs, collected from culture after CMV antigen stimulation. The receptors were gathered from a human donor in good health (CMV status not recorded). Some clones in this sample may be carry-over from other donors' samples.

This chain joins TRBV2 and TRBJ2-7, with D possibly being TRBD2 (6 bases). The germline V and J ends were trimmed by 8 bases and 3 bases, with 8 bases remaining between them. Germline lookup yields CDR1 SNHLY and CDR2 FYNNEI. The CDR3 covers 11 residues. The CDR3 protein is CASWGGYEQYF. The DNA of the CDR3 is TGTGCCAGCTGGGGAGGCTACGAGCAGTACTTC.

The CDR3 coding sequence is TGCGCCAGCAGCCCTTCCTTCAGAGGGCTTGGAGAAAAACTGTTTTTT. The encoded protein is CASSPSFRGLGEKLFF. This chain uses TRBV4-3 with TRBJ1-4; no reliable D call. V shed 4 bases and J shed 8 bases, with 20 bases lying between them. From germline, CDR1 is LGHNA and CDR2 YSLEER. This CDR3 spans 16 amino acids.

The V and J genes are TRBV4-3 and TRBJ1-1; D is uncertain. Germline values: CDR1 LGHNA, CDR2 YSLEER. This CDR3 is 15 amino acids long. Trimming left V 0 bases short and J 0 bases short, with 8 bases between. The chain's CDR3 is CASSQEPGMNTEAFF. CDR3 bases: TGCGCCAGCAGCCAAGAACCGGGGATGAACACTGAAGCTTTCTTT.

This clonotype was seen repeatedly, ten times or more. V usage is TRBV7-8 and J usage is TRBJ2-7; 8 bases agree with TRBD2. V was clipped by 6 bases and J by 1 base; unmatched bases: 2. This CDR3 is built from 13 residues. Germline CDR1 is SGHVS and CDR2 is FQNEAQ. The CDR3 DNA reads TGTGCCAGCAGTAGCGGGGCTTCCTACGAGCAGTACTTC. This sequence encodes CASSSGASYEQYF.

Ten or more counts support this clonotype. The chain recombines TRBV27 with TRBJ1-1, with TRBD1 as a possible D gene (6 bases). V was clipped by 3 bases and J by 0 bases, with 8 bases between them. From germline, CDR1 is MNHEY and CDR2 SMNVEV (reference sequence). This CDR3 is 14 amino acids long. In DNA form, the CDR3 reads TGTGCCAGCAGTTTGGGGACAATGAACACTGAAGCTTTCTTT. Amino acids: CASSLGTMNTEAFF.

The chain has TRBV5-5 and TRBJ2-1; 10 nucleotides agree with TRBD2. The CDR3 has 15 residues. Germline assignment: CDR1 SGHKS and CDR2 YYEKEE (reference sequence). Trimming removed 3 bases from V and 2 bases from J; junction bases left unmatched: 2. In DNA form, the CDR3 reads TGTGCCAGCAGCTGGAGCGGGGGGGCCTACAATGAGCAGTTCTTC. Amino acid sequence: CASSWSGGAYNEQFF.

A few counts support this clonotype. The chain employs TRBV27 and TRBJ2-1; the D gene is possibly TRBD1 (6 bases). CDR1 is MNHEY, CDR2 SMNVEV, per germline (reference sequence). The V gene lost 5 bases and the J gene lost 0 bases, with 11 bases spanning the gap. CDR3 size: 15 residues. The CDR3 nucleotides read TGTGCCAGCAGTCACCCAGGGGTCTCCTACAATGAGCAGTTCTTC. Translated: CASSHPGVSYNEQFF.

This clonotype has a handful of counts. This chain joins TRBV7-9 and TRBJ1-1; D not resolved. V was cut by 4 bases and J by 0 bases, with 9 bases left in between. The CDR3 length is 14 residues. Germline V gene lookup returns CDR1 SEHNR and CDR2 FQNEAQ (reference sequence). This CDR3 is CASSSPVMNTEAFF. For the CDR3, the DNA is TGTGCCAGCAGCTCGCCAGTGATGAACACTGAAGCTTTCTTT.

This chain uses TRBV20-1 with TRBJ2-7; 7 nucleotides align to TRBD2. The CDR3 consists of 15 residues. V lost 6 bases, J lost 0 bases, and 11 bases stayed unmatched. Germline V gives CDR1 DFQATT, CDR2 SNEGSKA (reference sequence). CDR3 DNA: TGCAGTGCCGTGACTAGCCCGGGGGGCTCCTACGAGCAGTACTTC. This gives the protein CSAVTSPGGSYEQYF.

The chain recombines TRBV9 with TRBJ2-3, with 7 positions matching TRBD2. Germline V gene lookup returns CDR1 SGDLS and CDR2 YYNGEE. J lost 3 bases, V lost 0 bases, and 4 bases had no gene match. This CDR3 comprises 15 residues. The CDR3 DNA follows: TGTGCCAGCAGCGTAGGCGGGGGACCTACAGATACGCAGTATTTT. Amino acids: CASSVGGGPTDTQYF.

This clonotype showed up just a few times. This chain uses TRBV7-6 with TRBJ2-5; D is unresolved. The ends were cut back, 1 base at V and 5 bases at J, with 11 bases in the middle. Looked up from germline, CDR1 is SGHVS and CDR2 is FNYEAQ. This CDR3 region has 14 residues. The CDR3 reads CASSLVTSWETQYF. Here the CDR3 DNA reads TGTGCCAGCAGCTTAGTAACGTCTTGGGAGACCCAGTACTTC.

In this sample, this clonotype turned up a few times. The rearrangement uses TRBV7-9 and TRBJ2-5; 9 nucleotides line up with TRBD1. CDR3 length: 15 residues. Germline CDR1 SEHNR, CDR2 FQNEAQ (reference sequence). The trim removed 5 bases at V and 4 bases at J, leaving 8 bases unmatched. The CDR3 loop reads CASSTGTGSRETQYF. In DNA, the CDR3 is TGTGCCAGCAGCACCGGGACAGGGAGTCGAGAGACCCAGTACTTC.

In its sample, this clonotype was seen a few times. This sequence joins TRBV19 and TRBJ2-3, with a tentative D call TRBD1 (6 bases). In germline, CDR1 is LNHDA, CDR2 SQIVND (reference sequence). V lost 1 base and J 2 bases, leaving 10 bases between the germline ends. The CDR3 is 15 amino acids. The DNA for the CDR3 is TGTGCCAGTAGTATAGCAGACAGGACCACAGATACGCAGTATTTT. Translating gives CASSIADRTTDTQYF. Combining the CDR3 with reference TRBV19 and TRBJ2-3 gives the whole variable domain DGGITQSPKYLFRKEGQNVTLSCEQNLNHDAMYWYRQDPGQGLRLIYYSQIVNDFQKGDIAEGYSVSREKKESFPLTVTSAQKNPTAFYLCASSIADRTTDTQYFGPGTRLTVL.

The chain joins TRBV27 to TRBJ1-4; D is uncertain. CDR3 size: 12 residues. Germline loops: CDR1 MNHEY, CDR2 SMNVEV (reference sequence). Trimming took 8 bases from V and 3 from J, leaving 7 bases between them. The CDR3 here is CASGEANEKLFF. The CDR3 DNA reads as TGTGCCAGCGGGGAAGCTAATGAAAAACTGTTTTTT. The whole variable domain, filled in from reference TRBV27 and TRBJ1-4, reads EAQVTQNPRYLITVTGKKLTVTCSQNMNHEYMSWYRQDPGLGLRQIYYSMNVEVTDKGDVPEGYKVSRKEKRNFPLILESPSPNQTSLYFCASGEANEKLFFGSGTQLSVL.

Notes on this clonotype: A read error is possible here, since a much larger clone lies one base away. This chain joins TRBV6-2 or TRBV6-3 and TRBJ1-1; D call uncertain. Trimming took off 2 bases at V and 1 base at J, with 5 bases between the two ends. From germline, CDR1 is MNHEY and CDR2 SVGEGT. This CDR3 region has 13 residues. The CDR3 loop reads CASSYPGNTEAFF. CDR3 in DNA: TGTGCCAGCAGTTACCCAGGGAACACTGAAGCTTTCTTT.

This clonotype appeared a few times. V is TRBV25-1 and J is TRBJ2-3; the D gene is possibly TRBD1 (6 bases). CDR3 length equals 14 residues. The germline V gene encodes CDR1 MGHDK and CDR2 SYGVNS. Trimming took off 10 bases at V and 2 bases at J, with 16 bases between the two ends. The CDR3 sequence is CATQDSYSTDTQYF. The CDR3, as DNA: TGTGCCACCCAGGACAGCTATTCCACAGATACGCAGTATTTT.

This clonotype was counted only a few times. CDR3 coding DNA: TGCGCCAGCAGCCAAGATTCAAGCTTTACTGAAGCTTTCTTT. It is translated as CASSQDSSFTEAFF. The rearrangement joins TRBV4-1 to TRBJ1-1, with no clear D. The CDR3 runs 14 residues. The V end was cut by 0 bases, the J end by 5 bases, with 10 bases between. The germline gives CDR1 MGHRA, CDR2 YSYEKL.

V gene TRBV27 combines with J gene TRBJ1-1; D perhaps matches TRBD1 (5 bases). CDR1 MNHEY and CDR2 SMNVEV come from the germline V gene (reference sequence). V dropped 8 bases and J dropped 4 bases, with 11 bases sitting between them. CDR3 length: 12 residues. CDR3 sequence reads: CASGTKSTEAFF. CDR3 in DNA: TGTGCCAGCGGGACTAAGAGCACTGAAGCTTTCTTT.

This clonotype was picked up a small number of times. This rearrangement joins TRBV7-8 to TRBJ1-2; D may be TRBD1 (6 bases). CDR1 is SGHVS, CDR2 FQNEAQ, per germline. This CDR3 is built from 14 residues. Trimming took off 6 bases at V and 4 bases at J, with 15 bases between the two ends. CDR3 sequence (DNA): TGTGCCAGCAGGGGGGCAGCTCGTAGCTATGGCTACACCTTC. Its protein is CASRGAARSYGYTF.

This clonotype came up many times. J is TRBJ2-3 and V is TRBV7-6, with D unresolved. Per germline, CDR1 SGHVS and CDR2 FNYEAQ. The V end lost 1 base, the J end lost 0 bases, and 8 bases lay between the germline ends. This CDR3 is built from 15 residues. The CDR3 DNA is TGTGCCAGCAGCTTAGAAACAGCTAGCACAGATACGCAGTATTTT. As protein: CASSLETASTDTQYF.

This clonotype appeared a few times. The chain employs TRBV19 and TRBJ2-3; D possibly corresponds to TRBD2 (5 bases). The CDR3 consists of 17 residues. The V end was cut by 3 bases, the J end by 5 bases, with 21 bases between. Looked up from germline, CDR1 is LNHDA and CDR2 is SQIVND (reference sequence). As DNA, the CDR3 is TGTGCCAGTAGTATTGCGGGCCTCCACTATGGTGAAGATACGCAGTATTTT. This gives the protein CASSIAGLHYGEDTQYF.

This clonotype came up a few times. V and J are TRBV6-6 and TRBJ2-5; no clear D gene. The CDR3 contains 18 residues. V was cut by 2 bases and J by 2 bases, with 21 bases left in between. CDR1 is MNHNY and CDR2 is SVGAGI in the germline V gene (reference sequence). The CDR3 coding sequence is TGTGCCAGCAGTTACCCGAAGGCATTTGAGCTTAAGCAAGAGACCCAGTACTTC. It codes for CASSYPKAFELKQETQYF.

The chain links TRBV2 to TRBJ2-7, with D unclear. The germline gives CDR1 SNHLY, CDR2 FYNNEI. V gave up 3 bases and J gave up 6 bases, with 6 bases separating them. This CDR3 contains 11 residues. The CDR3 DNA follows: TGTGCCAGCAGTGACCCACCCGAGCAGTACGTC. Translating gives CASSDPPEQYV.

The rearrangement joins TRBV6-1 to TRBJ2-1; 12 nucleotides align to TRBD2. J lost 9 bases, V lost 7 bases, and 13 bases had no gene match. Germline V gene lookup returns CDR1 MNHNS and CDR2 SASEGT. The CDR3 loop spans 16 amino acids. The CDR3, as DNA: TGTGCCAGCATCAAGACTAGCGGGGGTTCCCGAGGTGAGCAGTTCTTC. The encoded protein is CASIKTSGGSRGEQFF.

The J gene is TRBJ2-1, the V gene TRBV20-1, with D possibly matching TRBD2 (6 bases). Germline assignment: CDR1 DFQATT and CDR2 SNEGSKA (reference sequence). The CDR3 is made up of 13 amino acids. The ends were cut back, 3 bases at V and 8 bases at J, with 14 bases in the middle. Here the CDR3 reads CSASGGVAHEQFF. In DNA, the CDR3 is TGCAGTGCTAGCGGGGGAGTTGCACATGAGCAGTTCTTC.

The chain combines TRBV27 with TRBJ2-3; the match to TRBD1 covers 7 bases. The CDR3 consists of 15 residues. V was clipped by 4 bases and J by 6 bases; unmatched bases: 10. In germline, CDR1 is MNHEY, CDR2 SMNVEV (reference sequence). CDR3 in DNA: TGTGCCAGCAGTTACTCAGGACAGGTGGGGGATACGCAGTATTTT. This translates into CASSYSGQVGDTQYF.